The 32 T cell receptor beta chains below were found in one sample sequenced in a study of beta chain features in type 1 diabetes. Every isolated RNA sample was fully reverse transcribed, so sequencing captured expressed TCRB transcripts. Here immunoSEQ multiplex PCR was the method, and the copy in TCRdb shows in-frame clones only, minus some. The sample carries about 330,000 clones, 11% recorded once. Specimen: naive CD4+ T cells from blood. These receptors all stem from a woman under 40 in good health.

This clone was detected once. The J gene is TRBJ2-1, the V gene TRBV12-5; D is uncertain. The CDR3 is 13 residues long. The germline gives CDR1 LGHNT, CDR2 FRNRAP. Trimming removed 6 bases at V and 5 bases at J, with 11 bases between. DNA for the CDR3: TGTGCTAGTGGCAACGACATCAACAATGAGCAGTTCTTC. The encoded protein is CASGNDINNEQFF.

This rearrangement joins TRBV30 to TRBJ1-4, with D maybe TRBD1 (6 bases). The CDR3 runs to 13 residues. The germline gives CDR1 GTSNPN, CDR2 SVGIG (reference sequence). V was shortened by 3 bases and J by 8 bases, with 13 bases between the two germline ends. The CDR3: CAWSLTGREKLFF. In nucleotides, the CDR3 is TGTGCCTGGAGCTTGACAGGTCGGGAAAAACTGTTTTTT.

This clone has more than one count but fewer than ten. This rearrangement joins TRBV5-4 to TRBJ2-5; 7 nucleotides align to TRBD1. This CDR3 region has 14 residues. The trim removed 4 bases at V and 5 bases at J, leaving 8 bases unmatched. Germline values: CDR1 SGHNT, CDR2 YYREEE (reference sequence). The chain's CDR3 is CASSTGTVGETQYF. CDR3 nucleotides: TGTGCCAGCAGCACAGGGACAGTTGGCGAGACCCAGTACTTC.

This clone was counted only a few times. The chain has TRBV30 and TRBJ2-5; 8 positions agree with TRBD2. The junction had 1 base not matched to a gene; V was cut back by 0 bases and J by 1 base. This CDR3 spans 14 amino acids. The germline V gene encodes CDR1 GTSNPN and CDR2 SVGIG (reference sequence). The CDR3, as DNA: TGTGCCTGGAGTGTTACTAGCGGCCAAGAGACCCAGTACTTC. Its translation is CAWSVTSGQETQYF.

This clone has more than one count but fewer than ten. The chain is built from TRBV15 and TRBJ2-7, with 15 bases identical to TRBD2. The germline V gene encodes CDR1 LNHNV and CDR2 YYDKDF (reference sequence). V shed 4 bases, J shed 2 bases, and the junction held 12 bases outside the gene matches. CDR3 length: 19 amino acids. The DNA for the CDR3 is TGTGCCACCAGCAAAAAACCGGGGACTAGCGGGAGGCCCACCTACGAGCAGTACTTC. Translated, it gives CATSKKPGTSGRPTYEQYF.

This clone was recorded once. This chain uses TRBV9 with TRBJ2-1; a possible D gene is TRBD2 (6 bases). V lost 0 bases to trimming and J lost 0 bases, with 10 bases between them. The CDR3 loop spans 16 amino acids. Germline V gene data show CDR1 as SGDLS and CDR2 as YYNGEE. The DNA of the CDR3 is TGTGCCAGCAGCGTAGTCGACGGGGGCTCCTACAATGAGCAGTTCTTC. Amino acid sequence: CASSVVDGGSYNEQFF.

This clone was seen more than once but under ten times. This chain connects TRBV29-1 to TRBJ1-2, with 9 bases matching TRBD1. V lost 0 bases and J lost 4; bases outside the gene matches: 6. CDR1 SQVTM and CDR2 ANQGSEA come from the germline V gene. CDR3 length: 15 residues. The CDR3 region has the DNA TGCAGCGTTGAAGAGACAGGGGGGTTTGGCTATGGCTACACCTTC. Translation gives CSVEETGGFGYGYTF.

The genes are TRBV29-1 and TRBJ2-6; 9 nucleotides agree with TRBD1. Germline trimming cut 3 bases from V and 1 base from J; bases unmatched to any gene: 10. The CDR3 loop spans 18 amino acids. Germline CDR1 SQVTM, CDR2 ANQGSEA. The CDR3 DNA is TGCAGCGTTGAGTTGTTTGGACAGGGGAGTTCTGGGGCCAACGTCCTGACTTTC. This sequence encodes CSVELFGQGSSGANVLTF. The full variable domain, with the rest looked up from reference TRBV29-1 and TRBJ2-6, is SAVISQKPSRDICQRGTSLTIQCQVDSQVTMMFWYRQQPGQSLTLIATANQGSEATYESGFVIDKFPISRPNLTFSTLTVSNMSPEDSSIYLCSVELFGQGSSGANVLTFGAGSRLTVL.

The sample holds a few counts of this clone. The gene calls are TRBV4-2 and TRBJ2-7, with 8 nucleotides matching TRBD1. Germline lookup yields CDR1 LGHNA and CDR2 YNFKEQ. CDR3 size: 15 residues. V dropped 3 bases and J dropped 3; count of bases not matched to a gene: 7. CDR3: CASSQPTGAVYEQYF. The CDR3 DNA reads TGTGCCAGCAGCCAGCCGACAGGGGCCGTCTACGAGCAGTACTTC.

The chain carries TRBV29-1 and TRBJ2-7; 8 bases line up with TRBD2. This CDR3 has 12 amino acids. Germline lookup yields CDR1 SQVTM and CDR2 ANQGSEA. J was trimmed by 2 bases and V by 8 bases; bases with no gene match: 5. For the CDR3, the DNA is TGCAGCAGCGGGAGCACCCCCTACGAGCAGTACTTC. Its translation: CSSGSTPYEQYF.

A few counts support this clone. This rearrangement joins TRBV28 to TRBJ2-7; D call uncertain. The germline V and J ends were trimmed by 3 bases and 7 bases, with 7 bases remaining between them. Germline CDR1 is MDHEN and CDR2 is SYDVKM. The CDR3 has 11 amino acids. The chain's CDR3 is CASSFREEQYF. Here the CDR3 DNA reads TGTGCCAGCAGTTTTCGTGAGGAGCAGTACTTC.

The chain carries TRBV18 and TRBJ2-2; 12 bases are shared with TRBD2. The CDR3 is made up of 18 amino acids. The germline V gene has CDR1 KGHSH and CDR2 LQKENI. The J segment lost 3 bases and the V segment lost 1 base, leaving 6 bases of the junction unmatched. CDR3 in DNA: TGTGCCAGCTCACCACTTCACGCTAGCGGGAGGGACACCGGGGAGCTGTTTTTT. Amino acids: CASSPLHASGRDTGELFF.

This clone was detected only a few times. The chain joins TRBV29-1 to TRBJ2-1; 9 nucleotides align to TRBD2. Germline-derived CDR1 and CDR2 are SQVTM and ANQGSEA. The junction had 11 bases not matched to a gene; V was cut back by 7 bases and J by 7 bases. This CDR3 spans 14 amino acids. The CDR3 DNA reads as TGCAGCGCCGCTGGCGGACTAGCGAAAAATGAGCAGTTCTTC. Translating gives CSAAGGLAKNEQFF.

This chain connects TRBV11-1 to TRBJ2-3; 12 bases agree with TRBD2. The CDR3 has 15 amino acids. Germline V gene lookup returns CDR1 SGHAT and CDR2 FQDESV (reference sequence). J was trimmed by 6 bases and V by 6 bases; bases with no gene match: 7. CDR3 protein: CASSGRTSGIDTQYF. Here the CDR3 DNA reads TGTGCCAGCAGTGGGAGGACTAGCGGGATTGATACGCAGTATTTT. The whole variable domain, filled in from reference TRBV11-1 and TRBJ2-3, reads EAEVAQSPRYKITEKSQAVAFWCDPISGHATLYWYRQILGQGPELLVQFQDESVVDDSQLPKDRFSAERLKGVDSTLKIQPAELGDSAMYLCASSGRTSGIDTQYFGPGTRLTVL.

The V and J genes are TRBV7-8 and TRBJ2-4; perhaps TRBD1 as D (6 bases). V lost 1 base and J 1 base, leaving 17 bases between the germline ends. Germline V gene lookup returns CDR1 SGHVS and CDR2 FQNEAQ. The CDR3 is made up of 18 amino acids. In DNA form, the CDR3 reads TGTGCCAGCAGCTTAGACAGGTTCCGAGGACAGGCCAAAAACATTCAGTACTTC. Protein: CASSLDRFRGQAKNIQYF.

V is TRBV7-6 and J is TRBJ2-1, with 14 bases aligning to TRBD2. Germline V gene lookup returns CDR1 SGHVS and CDR2 FNYEAQ. CDR3 length: 15 residues. Trimming cost V 5 bases and J 8 bases; bases outside gene matches: 5. CDR3 loop: CASSPTGLAGDEQFF. Written as DNA, the CDR3 is TGTGCCAGCAGCCCCACGGGACTAGCGGGAGATGAGCAGTTCTTC.

V is TRBV11-2 and J is TRBJ2-5, with 8 bases matching TRBD2. The CDR3 runs 14 residues. V lost 3 bases, J lost 3 bases, and 3 bases stayed unmatched. Germline-derived CDR1 and CDR2 are SGHAT and FQNNGV. The CDR3 loop is CASSFAGGEETQYF. The DNA for the CDR3 is TGTGCCAGCAGCTTTGCGGGAGGAGAAGAGACCCAGTACTTC.

The table lists this clone with a few counts. The rearrangement links TRBV29-1 to TRBJ2-7; TRBD1 matches 8 bases. V lost 4 bases and J lost 1; bases outside the gene matches: 6. CDR1 SQVTM and CDR2 ANQGSEA come from the germline V gene. The CDR3 length is 14 residues. The CDR3 sequence: CSVGRTGTSYEQYF. The CDR3 DNA reads TGCAGCGTTGGGAGGACAGGGACTTCCTACGAGCAGTACTTC.

The chain has TRBV29-1 and TRBJ2-5; the D gene is possibly TRBD1 (5 bases). The germline V gene has CDR1 SQVTM and CDR2 ANQGSEA. The CDR3 loop spans 11 amino acids. V was clipped by 7 bases and J by 2 bases, with 8 bases between them. The DNA for the CDR3 is TGCAGCGCCTACAGGCAAGAGACCCAGTACTTC. Amino acids: CSAYRQETQYF.

This clone occurred a few times. The chain uses TRBV29-1 and TRBJ2-1; 10 bases match TRBD2. The germline gives CDR1 SQVTM, CDR2 ANQGSEA. There are 13 residues in the CDR3. The J segment lost 13 bases and the V segment lost 6 bases, leaving 12 bases of the junction unmatched. CDR3 in DNA: TGCAGCGTGGCCGGGACTAGCGCTCGAGACCAGTTCTTC. It yields the protein CSVAGTSARDQFF.

This clone turned up a few times. V and J are TRBV28 and TRBJ1-2; D is undetermined. This CDR3 comprises 15 residues. Looked up from germline, CDR1 is MDHEN and CDR2 is SYDVKM. V lost 2 bases and J 7 bases, leaving 17 bases between the germline ends. CDR3 residues: CASSLRPSLSGGYTF. The DNA for the CDR3 is TGTGCCAGCAGTTTAAGGCCTTCGCTGTCGGGTGGCTACACCTTC.

The gene calls are TRBV7-3 and TRBJ2-1, with TRBD2 as a possible D gene (6 bases). Germline V CDR1 and CDR2: SGHTA, FQGTGA. Trimming removed 0 bases at V and 8 bases at J, with 17 bases between. The CDR3 contains 16 residues. CDR3 protein: CASSLTPTGVGDEQFF. DNA of the CDR3: TGTGCCAGCAGCTTAACGCCTACGGGAGTGGGGGATGAGCAGTTCTTC. The full variable domain, completed using reference TRBV7-3 and TRBJ2-1, is GAGVSQTPSNKVTEKGKYVELRCDPISGHTALYWYRQSLGQGPEFLIYFQGTGAADDSGLPNDRFFAVRPEGSVSTLKIQRTERGDSAVYLCASSLTPTGVGDEQFFGPGTRLTVL.

CDR3 residues: CAWTLTGGGEQYF. DNA for the CDR3: TGTGCCTGGACCCTGACAGGGGGGGGCGAGCAGTACTTC. The gene calls are TRBV30 and TRBJ2-7, with 9 positions matching TRBD1. The CDR3 consists of 13 residues. Germline V gives CDR1 GTSNPN, CDR2 SVGIG (reference sequence). V lost 4 bases and J lost 6; bases outside the gene matches: 7.

Worth noting for this clone: One end of the junction is discordant with germline, which a read error may explain. This chain uses TRBV7-7 with TRBJ2-5; 8 bases are a match to TRBD1. Germline V gives CDR1 SSHAT, CDR2 FNYEAQ (reference sequence). This CDR3 is 13 amino acids long. CDR3 amino acids: CASSLDREETQYF. DNA of the CDR3: TGTGCTAGCAGCCTGGACAGGGAGGAGACCCAGTACTTC.

This clone was picked up a small number of times. The J gene is TRBJ2-5, the V gene TRBV19; D possibly corresponds to TRBD1 (5 bases). This CDR3 spans 14 amino acids. The V gene lost 5 bases and the J gene lost 4 bases, with 14 bases spanning the gap. From germline, CDR1 is LNHDA and CDR2 SQIVND (reference sequence). As DNA, the CDR3 is TGTGCCAGTAGTTCCCGGTGGGGCCGAGAGACCCAGTACTTC. Residues: CASSSRWGRETQYF.

The chain joins TRBV5-6 to TRBJ2-7; tentative D call: TRBD1 (6 bases). The CDR3 covers 15 residues. Germline CDR1 and CDR2: SGHDT and YYEEEE. V shed 5 bases and J shed 3 bases, with 18 bases lying between them. CDR3 sequence reads: CASSTTGSAFYEQYF. The DNA for the CDR3 is TGTGCCAGCAGTACTACAGGGTCGGCATTCTACGAGCAGTACTTC.

CDR3 residues: CASSLNRQVKPQHF. CDR3 nucleotides: TGTGCCAGCAGTTTAAATCGACAGGTGAAGCCCCAGCATTTT. The gene calls are TRBV28 and TRBJ1-5, with D maybe TRBD1 (6 bases). This CDR3 comprises 14 residues. Germline CDR1 and CDR2: MDHEN and SYDVKM. V lost 2 bases and J 8 bases, leaving 13 bases between the germline ends.

The V and J genes are TRBV7-6 and TRBJ2-1; possibly TRBD2 for D (6 bases). V lost 5 bases and J 9 bases, leaving 11 bases between the germline ends. The CDR3 loop spans 12 amino acids. Germline V gene sequence: CDR1 SGHVS, CDR2 FNYEAQ. The CDR3 sequence: CASSTRTTEQFF. CDR3 nucleotides: TGTGCCAGCAGCACCCGGACTACTGAGCAGTTCTTC.

The chain combines TRBV4-2 with TRBJ2-7; 8 bases align to TRBD2. V shed 0 bases, J shed 0 bases, and the junction held 10 bases outside the gene matches. The CDR3 has 18 amino acids. Germline-derived CDR1 and CDR2 are LGHNA and YNFKEQ. In DNA, the CDR3 is TGTGCCAGCAGCCAAGATTGGGAGGGAGCGGGAGTCTCCTACGAGCAGTACTTC. This codes for CASSQDWEGAGVSYEQYF.

This clone was counted a few times. The chain carries TRBV6-6 and TRBJ2-7; 11 bases match TRBD2. Trimming cost V 6 bases and J 6 bases; bases outside gene matches: 13. Germline values: CDR1 MNHNY, CDR2 SVGAGI (reference sequence). This CDR3 comprises 16 residues. In DNA form, the CDR3 reads TGTGCCAGCAGCCCAATTAGCGGGAGGGGTTCTAGCGAGCAGTACTTC. Translating gives CASSPISGRGSSEQYF.

This clone was counted a few times. V usage is TRBV18 and J usage is TRBJ1-2; D is unclear. The V end lost 5 bases, the J end lost 4 bases, and 20 bases lay between the germline ends. CDR3 length equals 16 residues. Per the germline V gene, CDR1 is KGHSH and CDR2 is LQKENI. The CDR3 region is CASSEGGGPWVYGYTF. The CDR3 coding sequence is TGTGCCAGCTCAGAAGGTGGCGGTCCGTGGGTCTATGGCTACACCTTC.

The chain recombines TRBV5-1 with TRBJ2-3, with TRBD2 matching over 10 bases. CDR3 length: 15 amino acids. V trimming: 4 bases; J trimming: 1 base; junction bases outside the gene matches: 3. Germline CDR1 is SGHRS and CDR2 is YFSETQ. CDR3 protein: CASSHGTSGTDTQYF. CDR3 bases: TGCGCCAGCAGCCACGGGACTAGCGGCACAGATACGCAGTATTTT.